This is a list of T cell receptor beta chains from one sample in a study of regulatory T cells in long-lasting Graves disease. MiXCR was run by TCRdb on the multiplex PCR reads, yielding one entry per CDR3 protein. Among a few hundred thousand distinct CDR3 sequences, around a quarter were seen once, and the ten largest hold approximately 28%. The sequencing used peripheral blood mononuclear cells (PBMCs), collected when the disease was refractory, from a patient treated with antithyroid drugs. These receptors were obtained from a female donor with Graves disease. Both conserved end residues are part of each CDR3. A D gene is named only where the DNA matches it firmly. Size is omitted from some rows. Given values are once, few, many or a class for expanded clones.

D	length	V	J	size	DNA	CDR3
TRBD2	15	TRBV7-2	TRBJ2-3	once	TGTGCCAGCAGCGAACCGGGACTAGCAACAGATACGCAGTATTTT	CASSEPGLATDTQYF
NA	15	TRBV12-3/TRBV12-4	TRBJ2-4	many	TGTGCCAGCAGTACGGGGACCCCCTCCAAAAACATTCAGTACTTC	CASSTGTPSKNIQYF
NA	14	TRBV6-5	TRBJ1-5	NA	TGTGCCAGCAGTTACTCGGCCGGTAATCAGCCCCAGCATTTT	CASSYSAGNQPQHF
TRBD2	15	TRBV29-1	TRBJ2-2	NA	TGCAGCGTTGAATCCCCTTTCTTCGGGAGGGGGGAGCTGTTTTTT	CSVESPFFGRGELFF
NA	17	TRBV19	TRBJ2-7	NA	TGTGCCAGTAGCCAATCGATCCCCGGGACGGCGAGCTACGAGCAGTACTTC	CASSQSIPGTASYEQYF
NA	12	TRBV28	TRBJ1-4	few	TGTGCCAGCGAAGGGGGGGGTGAAAAACTGTTTTTT	CASEGGGEKLFF
NA	13	TRBV13	TRBJ1-1	many	TGTGCCAGCAGCTTCGGTCAAGACCCTGAAGCTTTCTTT	CASSFGQDPEAFF
TRBD1	15	TRBV4-1	TRBJ1-1	NA	TGCGCCAGCAGCCAACAGGGACAGGGGGCAACTGAAGCTTTCTTT	CASSQQGQGATEAFF
NA	13	TRBV30	TRBJ1-5	NA	TGTGCCTGGAGTGTCGGGGTAGGGGGGTCCCAGCATTTT	CAWSVGVGGSQHF
NA	10	TRBV20-1	TRBJ2-5	NA	TGCAGTGCATTTCAAGAGACCCAGTACTTC	CSAFQETQYF
TRBD1	16	TRBV27	TRBJ1-1	many	TGTGCCAGCAGGCTGACAGGGGGCGCCGGGGGCACTGAAGCTTTCTTT	CASRLTGGAGGTEAFF
TRBD2	17	TRBV10-3	TRBJ2-5	few	TGTGCCGCTCGGATCGGGGCCGGGACTAGCCTCCAAGAGACCCAGTACTTC	CAARIGAGTSLQETQYF
NA	13	TRBV30	TRBJ1-2	many	TGTGCCTGGAGTGTGGGCTGGGACTATGGCTACACCTTC	CAWSVGWDYGYTF
TRBD2	17	TRBV4-3	TRBJ2-3	NA	TGCGCCAGCAGCCAGGAGTTGTGGACTAGCGGCACAGATACGCAGTATTTT	CASSQELWTSGTDTQYF
TRBD2	18	TRBV7-8	TRBJ2-2	NA	TGTGCCAGCAGCTTACGGGTCGTACTAGCGGGGAACACCGGGGAGCTGTTTTTT	CASSLRVVLAGNTGELFF
TRBD1	15	TRBV10-3	TRBJ2-5	few	TGTGCCATCAGTTATGGGGACAGGGGACAAGAGACCCAGTACTTC	CAISYGDRGQETQYF
TRBD2	16	TRBV9	TRBJ2-7	NA	TGTGCCAGCAGCGTAGATGGCGGGGGAATCTCCTACGAGCAGTACTTC	CASSVDGGGISYEQYF
TRBD2	13	TRBV2	TRBJ2-1	NA	TGTGCCAGCGGAGGGGACCTAGCGGTTGAGCAGTTCTTC	CASGGDLAVEQFF